This passage covers 20 T cell receptor beta chains from one sample sequenced in a study of monozygotic twins with inflammatory bowel disease. TCRdb reanalyzed the 5' RACE reads, giving one entry per CDR3 protein sequence and no DNA. The sample table includes around 380,000 distinct CDR3 sequences. Material: blood. The origin of the receptors is a human donor with ulcerative colitis or Crohn's disease, or a healthy co-twin of an affected twin (not recorded which).

The chain couples TRBV7-9 to TRBJ1-2; the D call from TCRdb, TRBD1, cannot be confirmed without DNA. The CDR3 length is 14 residues. Germline CDR1 and CDR2: SEHNR and FQNEAQ (reference sequence). The CDR3 sequence: CASSLGGISYGYTF.

The rearrangement joins TRBV7-2 to TRBJ1-5; TCRdb reports TRBD1, a call that lacks DNA to check it against. Germline CDR1 is SGHTA and CDR2 is FQGNSA. The CDR3 has 15 amino acids. The CDR3 sequence: CASSSNGQGNQPQHF.

V gene TRBV4-1 combines with J gene TRBJ2-7; TCRdb calls TRBD2, which cannot be checked without DNA. CDR1 MGHRA and CDR2 YSYEKL come from the germline V gene. The CDR3 is made up of 17 amino acids. The chain's CDR3 is CASSQATLAGDSYEQYF.

The rearrangement uses TRBV5-5 and TRBJ1-2; TCRdb proposes TRBD1, but this gene call is untestable without DNA. Germline V gene lookup returns CDR1 SGHKS and CDR2 YYEKEE (reference sequence). The CDR3 has 14 residues. This CDR3 reads CASSRGDTNYGYTF. Together with reference TRBV5-5 and TRBJ1-2, the CDR3 gives the full variable domain: DAGVTQSPTHLIKTRGQQVTLRCSPISGHKSVSWYQQVLGQGPQFIFQYYEKEERGRGNFPDRFSARQFPNYSSELNVNALLLGDSALYLCASSRGDTNYGYTFGSGTRLTVV.

This chain links TRBV12-3 or TRBV12-4 with TRBJ2-1; checking the TCRdb D call of TRBD1 is not possible without DNA. This CDR3 region has 13 residues. CDR3 sequence: CASSLQGRNEQFF.

This rearrangement joins TRBV6-2 or TRBV6-3 to TRBJ1-1. The CDR3 totals 14 residues. Germline V lookup: CDR1 MNHEY, CDR2 SVGEGT. CDR3: CASSYSIIGGGAFF.

The chain carries TRBV12-3 or TRBV12-4 and TRBJ1-5; TCRdb outputs TRBD1, but without DNA this stays unchecked. The CDR3 is 14 residues long. The CDR3 spells CASRRGQGVQPQHF.

The chain is built from TRBV7-3 and TRBJ2-1. The length of the CDR3 is 15 residues. Per the germline V gene, CDR1 is SGHTA and CDR2 is FQGTGA. The CDR3 protein is CASSVSGSILNEQFF. Filled out from reference TRBV7-3 and TRBJ2-1, the complete variable domain reads GAGVSQTPSNKVTEKGKYVELRCDPISGHTALYWYRQSLGQGPEFLIYFQGTGAADDSGLPNDRFFAVRPEGSVSTLKIQRTERGDSAVYLCASSVSGSILNEQFFGPGTRLTVL.

J is TRBJ1-1 and V is TRBV29-1. Germline CDR1 reads SQVTM; CDR2 reads ANQGSEA. This CDR3 is 12 amino acids long. CDR3 loop: CSVAQVGGEAFF.

The chain employs TRBV7-2 and TRBJ1-1. Germline assignment: CDR1 SGHTA and CDR2 FQGNSA. CDR3 length: 14 amino acids. CDR3 loop: CASSFDGRNTEAFF.

The V gene is TRBV20-1, the J gene TRBJ1-5; TCRdb's assignment of TRBD1 cannot be checked, as there is no DNA. Germline V gives CDR1 DFQATT, CDR2 SNEGSKA (reference sequence). This CDR3 contains 15 residues. The CDR3: CSAREGTAGNQPQHF.

The gene calls are TRBV11-1 and TRBJ1-3; TCRdb's D call of TRBD1 is untestable without DNA. CDR1 and CDR2 from the germline V gene are SGHAT and FQDESV (reference sequence). The CDR3 extends over 15 amino acids. CDR3 amino acids: CASSRTGVTGNTIYF.

The V gene is TRBV7-2, the J gene TRBJ1-1; absent DNA, TCRdb's TRBD1 call cannot be checked. The CDR3 consists of 14 residues. The germline V gene has CDR1 SGHTA and CDR2 FQGNSA. The chain's CDR3 is CASSLGGFNTEAFF.

The J gene is TRBJ2-1, the V gene TRBV7-2; TCRdb proposes TRBD2, but this gene call is untestable without DNA. This CDR3 region has 13 residues. From germline, CDR1 is SGHTA and CDR2 FQGNSA. CDR3 sequence reads: CASSSGTTAEQFF.

This chain uses TRBV12-3 or TRBV12-4 with TRBJ1-1; absent DNA, TCRdb's TRBD1 call cannot be checked. The CDR3 sequence is 14 residues long. CDR3 sequence reads: CASSRTGDYTEAFF.

The chain carries TRBV7-9 and TRBJ2-7; TCRdb's assignment of TRBD2 cannot be checked, as there is no DNA. Germline V gene data show CDR1 as SEHNR and CDR2 as FQNEAQ (reference sequence). This CDR3 is built from 15 residues. CDR3 sequence: CASSPPGLVTGEQYF.

The J gene is TRBJ2-1, the V gene TRBV6-2 or TRBV6-3; TCRdb names TRBD2, which stays unverified in the absence of DNA. CDR3 length: 15 amino acids. Germline V CDR1 and CDR2: MNHEY, SVGEGT. The CDR3 spells CASSYSGGSHNEQFF.

The chain has TRBV5-1 and TRBJ1-6; TCRdb returns TRBD1, unconfirmable since there is no DNA. In germline, CDR1 is SGHRS, CDR2 YFSETQ. There are 16 residues in the CDR3. This chain's CDR3 is CASSRAESSYNSPLHF.

This chain connects TRBV5-5 to TRBJ2-2. CDR3 size: 17 residues. The V gene's germline CDR1 is SGHKS and CDR2 YYEKEE (reference sequence). The CDR3 loop is CASSYISWVSDSGELFF.

The J gene is TRBJ2-7, the V gene TRBV5-5; as DNA is missing, the TRBD1 call by TCRdb cannot be tested. This CDR3 is built from 16 residues. Germline loops: CDR1 SGHKS, CDR2 YYEKEE (reference sequence). The CDR3 protein is CASTSRGASSSYEQYF.